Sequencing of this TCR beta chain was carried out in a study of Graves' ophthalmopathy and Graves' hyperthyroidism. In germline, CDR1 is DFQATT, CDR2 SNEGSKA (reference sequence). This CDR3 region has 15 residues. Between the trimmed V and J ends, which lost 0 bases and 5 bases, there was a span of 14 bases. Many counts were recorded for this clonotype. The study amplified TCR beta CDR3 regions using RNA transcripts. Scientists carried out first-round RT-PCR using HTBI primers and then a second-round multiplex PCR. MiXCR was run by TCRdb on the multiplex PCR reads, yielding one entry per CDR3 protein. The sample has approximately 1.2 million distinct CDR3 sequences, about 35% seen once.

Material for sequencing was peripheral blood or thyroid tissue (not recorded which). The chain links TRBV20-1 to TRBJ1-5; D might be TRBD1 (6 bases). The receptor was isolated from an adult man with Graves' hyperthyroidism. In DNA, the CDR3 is TGCAGTGCTAGAGAGGAACAGGGAGGGCATCAGCCCCAGCATTTT. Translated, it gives CSAREEQGGHQPQHF.